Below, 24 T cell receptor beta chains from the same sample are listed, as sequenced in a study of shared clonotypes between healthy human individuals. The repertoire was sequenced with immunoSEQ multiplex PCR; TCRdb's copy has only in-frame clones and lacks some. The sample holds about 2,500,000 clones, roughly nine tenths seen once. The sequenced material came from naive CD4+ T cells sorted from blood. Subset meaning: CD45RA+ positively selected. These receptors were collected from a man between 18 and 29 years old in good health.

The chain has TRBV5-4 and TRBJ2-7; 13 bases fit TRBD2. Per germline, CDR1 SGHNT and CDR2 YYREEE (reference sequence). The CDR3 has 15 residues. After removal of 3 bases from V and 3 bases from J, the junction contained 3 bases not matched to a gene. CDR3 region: CASSSGLAGHYEQYF. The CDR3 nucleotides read TGTGCCAGCAGCTCGGGACTAGCGGGACACTACGAGCAGTACTTC.

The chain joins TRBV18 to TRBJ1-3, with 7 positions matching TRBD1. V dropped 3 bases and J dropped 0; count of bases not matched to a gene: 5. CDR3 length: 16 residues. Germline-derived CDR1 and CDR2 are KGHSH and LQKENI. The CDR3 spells CASSPMAGGSGNTIYF. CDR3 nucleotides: TGTGCCAGCTCACCGATGGCAGGGGGCTCTGGAAACACCATATATTTT.

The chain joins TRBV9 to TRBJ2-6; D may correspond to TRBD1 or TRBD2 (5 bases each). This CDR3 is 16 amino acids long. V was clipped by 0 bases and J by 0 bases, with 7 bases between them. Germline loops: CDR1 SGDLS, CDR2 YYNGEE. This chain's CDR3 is CASSVGGVSGANVLTF. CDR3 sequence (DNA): TGTGCCAGCAGCGTAGGAGGGGTCTCTGGGGCCAACGTCCTGACTTTC.

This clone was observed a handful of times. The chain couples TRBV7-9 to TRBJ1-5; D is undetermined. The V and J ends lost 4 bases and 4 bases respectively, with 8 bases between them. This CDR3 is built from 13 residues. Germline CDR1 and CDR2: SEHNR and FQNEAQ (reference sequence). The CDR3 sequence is CASSYDPNQPQHF. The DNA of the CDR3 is TGTGCCAGCAGCTACGACCCAAATCAGCCCCAGCATTTT.

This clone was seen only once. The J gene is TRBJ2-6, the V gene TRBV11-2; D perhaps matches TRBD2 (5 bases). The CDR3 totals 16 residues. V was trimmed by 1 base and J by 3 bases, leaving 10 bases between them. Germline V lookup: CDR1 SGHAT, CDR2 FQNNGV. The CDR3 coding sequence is TGTGCCAGCAGCTTAGTCCATGGGAGTGGGGCCAACGTCCTGACTTTC. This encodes CASSLVHGSGANVLTF.

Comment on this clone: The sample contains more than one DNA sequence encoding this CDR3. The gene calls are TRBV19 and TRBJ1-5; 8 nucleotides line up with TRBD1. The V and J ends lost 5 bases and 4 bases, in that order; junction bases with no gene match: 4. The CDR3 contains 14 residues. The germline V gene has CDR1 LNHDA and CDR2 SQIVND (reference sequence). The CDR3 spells CASSSTGDNQPQHF. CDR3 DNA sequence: TGTGCCAGTAGTTCGACAGGGGATAATCAGCCCCAGCATTTT.

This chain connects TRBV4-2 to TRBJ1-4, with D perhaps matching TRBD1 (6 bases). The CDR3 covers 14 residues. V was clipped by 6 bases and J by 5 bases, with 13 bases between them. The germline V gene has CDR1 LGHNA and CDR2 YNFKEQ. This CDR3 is CASSRVTGNEKLFF. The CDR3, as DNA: TGTGCCAGCAGTAGGGTAACAGGGAATGAAAAACTGTTTTTT.

The CDR3 sequence: CAISDRTGQGGNYEQYF. The CDR3 DNA sequence: TGTGCCATCAGTGATCGTACCGGACAGGGGGGTAACTACGAGCAGTACTTC. V gene TRBV10-3 combines with J gene TRBJ2-7; 10 bases map to TRBD1. The J segment lost 3 bases and the V segment lost 3 bases, leaving 11 bases of the junction unmatched. The CDR3 consists of 17 residues. The germline gives CDR1 ENHRY, CDR2 SYGVKD.

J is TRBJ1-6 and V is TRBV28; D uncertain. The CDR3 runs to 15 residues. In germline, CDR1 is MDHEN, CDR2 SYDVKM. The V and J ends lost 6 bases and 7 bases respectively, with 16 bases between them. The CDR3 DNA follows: TGTGCCAGCAGATACCCAGGAGGTTTGAATTCACCCCTCCACTTT. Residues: CASRYPGGLNSPLHF.

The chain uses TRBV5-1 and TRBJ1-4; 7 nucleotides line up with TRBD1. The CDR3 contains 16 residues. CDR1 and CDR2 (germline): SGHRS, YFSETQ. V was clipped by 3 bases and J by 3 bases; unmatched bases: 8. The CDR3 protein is CASSSTGVMSNEKLFF. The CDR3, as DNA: TGCGCCAGCAGCTCAACAGGGGTAATGTCTAATGAAAAACTGTTTTTT.

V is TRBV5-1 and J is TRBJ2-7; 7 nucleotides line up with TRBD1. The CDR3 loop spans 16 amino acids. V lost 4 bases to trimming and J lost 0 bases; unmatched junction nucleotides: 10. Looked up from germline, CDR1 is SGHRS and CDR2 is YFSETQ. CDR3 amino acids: CASSRGGGQSSYEQYF. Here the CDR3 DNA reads TGCGCCAGCAGCAGAGGTGGGGGACAGAGCTCCTACGAGCAGTACTTC.

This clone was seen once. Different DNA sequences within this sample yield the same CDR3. The CDR3 coding sequence is TGCGCCAGCAGCCAAGTGGGGCTTAGCACAGATACGCAGTATTTT. It yields the protein CASSQVGLSTDTQYF. This rearrangement joins TRBV4-1 to TRBJ2-3, with a weak D call TRBD1 (5 bases). The CDR3 extends over 15 amino acids. V lost 1 base and J lost 0, with 8 bases in between. Germline assignment: CDR1 MGHRA and CDR2 YSYEKL.

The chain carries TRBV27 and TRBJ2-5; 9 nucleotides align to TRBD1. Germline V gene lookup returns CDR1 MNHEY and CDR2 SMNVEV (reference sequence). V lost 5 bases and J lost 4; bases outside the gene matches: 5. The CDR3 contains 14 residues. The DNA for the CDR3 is TGTGCCAGCAGTCGAAGACAGGGGGTAGAGACCCAGTACTTC. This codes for CASSRRQGVETQYF.

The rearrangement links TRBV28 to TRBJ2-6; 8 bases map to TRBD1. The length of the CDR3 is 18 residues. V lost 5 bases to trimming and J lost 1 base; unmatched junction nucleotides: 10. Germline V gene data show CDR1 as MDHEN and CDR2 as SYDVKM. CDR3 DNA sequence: TGTGCCAGCAGTCCAGTGACAGGGGAGTGGTCTGGGGCCAACGTCCTGACTTTC. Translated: CASSPVTGEWSGANVLTF.

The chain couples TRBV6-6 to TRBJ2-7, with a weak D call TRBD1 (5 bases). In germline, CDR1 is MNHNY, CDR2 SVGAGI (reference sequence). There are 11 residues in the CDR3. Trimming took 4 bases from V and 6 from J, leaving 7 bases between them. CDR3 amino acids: CASSSRGEQYF. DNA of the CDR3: TGTGCCAGCAGTTCTAGGGGCGAGCAGTACTTC.

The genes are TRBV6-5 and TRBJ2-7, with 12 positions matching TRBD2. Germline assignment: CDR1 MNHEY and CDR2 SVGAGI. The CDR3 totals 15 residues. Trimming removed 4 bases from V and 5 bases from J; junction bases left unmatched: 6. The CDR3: CASSSTTSGSHEQYF. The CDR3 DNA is TGTGCCAGCAGTTCCACGACTAGCGGGAGTCACGAGCAGTACTTC.

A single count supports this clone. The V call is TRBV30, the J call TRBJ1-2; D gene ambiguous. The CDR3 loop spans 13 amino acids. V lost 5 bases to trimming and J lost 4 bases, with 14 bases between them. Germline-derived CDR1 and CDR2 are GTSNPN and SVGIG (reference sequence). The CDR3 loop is CAWVQSVVYGYTF. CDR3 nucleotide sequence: TGTGCCTGGGTTCAGTCGGTGGTCTATGGCTACACCTTC. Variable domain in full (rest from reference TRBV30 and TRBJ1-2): SQTIHQWPATLVQPVGSPLSLECTVEGTSNPNLYWYRQAAGRGLQLLFYSVGIGQISSEVPQNLSASRPQDRQFILSSKKLLLSDSGFYLCAWVQSVVYGYTFGSGTRLTVV.

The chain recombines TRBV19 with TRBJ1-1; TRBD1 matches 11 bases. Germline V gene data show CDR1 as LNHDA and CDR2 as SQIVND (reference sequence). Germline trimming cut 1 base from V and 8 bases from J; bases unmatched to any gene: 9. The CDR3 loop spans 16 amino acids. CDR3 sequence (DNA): TGTGCCAGTAGTATAGTCGTGGACAGGGGGCCCACCGAAGCTTTCTTT. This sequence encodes CASSIVVDRGPTEAFF.

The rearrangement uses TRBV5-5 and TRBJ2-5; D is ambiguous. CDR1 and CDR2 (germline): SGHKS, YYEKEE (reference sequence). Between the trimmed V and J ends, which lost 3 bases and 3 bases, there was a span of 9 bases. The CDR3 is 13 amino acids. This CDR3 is CASSWALKETQYF. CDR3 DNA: TGTGCCAGCAGCTGGGCGCTAAAAGAGACCCAGTACTTC.

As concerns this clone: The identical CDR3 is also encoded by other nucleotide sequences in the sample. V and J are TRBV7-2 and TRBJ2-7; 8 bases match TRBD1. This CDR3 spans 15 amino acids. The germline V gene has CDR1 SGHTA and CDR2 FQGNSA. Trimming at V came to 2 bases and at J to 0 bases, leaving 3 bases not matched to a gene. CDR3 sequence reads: CASSLSGTGSYEQYF. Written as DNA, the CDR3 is TGTGCCAGCAGCTTAAGTGGGACAGGCTCCTACGAGCAGTACTTC.

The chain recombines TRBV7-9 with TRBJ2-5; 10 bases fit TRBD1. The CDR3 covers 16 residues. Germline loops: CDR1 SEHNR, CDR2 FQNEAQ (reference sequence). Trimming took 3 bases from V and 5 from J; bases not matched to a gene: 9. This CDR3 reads CASSFLRTGGKETQYF. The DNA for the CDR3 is TGTGCCAGCAGCTTTCTTAGGACAGGGGGGAAGGAGACCCAGTACTTC.

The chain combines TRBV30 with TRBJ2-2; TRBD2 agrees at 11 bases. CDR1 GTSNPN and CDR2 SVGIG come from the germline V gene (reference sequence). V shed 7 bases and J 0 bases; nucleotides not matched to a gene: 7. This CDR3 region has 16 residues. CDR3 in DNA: TGTGCCTCGTCACTAGCGGGGGACTCGAACACCGGGGAGCTGTTTTTT. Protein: CASSLAGDSNTGELFF.

CDR3 region: CASRSGTEAFF. The CDR3 DNA sequence: TGTGCCAGCAGATCAGGGACTGAAGCTTTCTTT. The chain couples TRBV28 to TRBJ1-1; perhaps TRBD1 as D (5 bases). The length of the CDR3 is 11 residues. Trimming stripped 6 bases from V and 5 bases from J, with 7 bases between. Germline-derived CDR1 and CDR2 are MDHEN and SYDVKM.

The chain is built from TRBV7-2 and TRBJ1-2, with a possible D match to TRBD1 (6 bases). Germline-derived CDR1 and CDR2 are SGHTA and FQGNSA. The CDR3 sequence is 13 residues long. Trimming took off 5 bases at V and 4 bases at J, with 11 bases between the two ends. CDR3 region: CASSIQGPYGYTF. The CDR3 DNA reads TGTGCCAGCAGCATACAGGGACCCTATGGCTACACCTTC.